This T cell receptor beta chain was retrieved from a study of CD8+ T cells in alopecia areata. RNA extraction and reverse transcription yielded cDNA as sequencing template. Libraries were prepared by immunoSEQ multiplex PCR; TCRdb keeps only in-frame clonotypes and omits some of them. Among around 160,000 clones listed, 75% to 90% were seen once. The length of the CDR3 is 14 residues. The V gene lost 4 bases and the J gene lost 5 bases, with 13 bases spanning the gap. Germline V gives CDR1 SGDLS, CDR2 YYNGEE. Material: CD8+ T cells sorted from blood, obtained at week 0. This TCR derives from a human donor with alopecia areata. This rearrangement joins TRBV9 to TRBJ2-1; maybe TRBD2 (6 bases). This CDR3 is CASSTPGGNNEQFF. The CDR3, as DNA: TGTGCCAGCAGCACTCCTGGAGGGAACAATGAGCAGTTCTTC.